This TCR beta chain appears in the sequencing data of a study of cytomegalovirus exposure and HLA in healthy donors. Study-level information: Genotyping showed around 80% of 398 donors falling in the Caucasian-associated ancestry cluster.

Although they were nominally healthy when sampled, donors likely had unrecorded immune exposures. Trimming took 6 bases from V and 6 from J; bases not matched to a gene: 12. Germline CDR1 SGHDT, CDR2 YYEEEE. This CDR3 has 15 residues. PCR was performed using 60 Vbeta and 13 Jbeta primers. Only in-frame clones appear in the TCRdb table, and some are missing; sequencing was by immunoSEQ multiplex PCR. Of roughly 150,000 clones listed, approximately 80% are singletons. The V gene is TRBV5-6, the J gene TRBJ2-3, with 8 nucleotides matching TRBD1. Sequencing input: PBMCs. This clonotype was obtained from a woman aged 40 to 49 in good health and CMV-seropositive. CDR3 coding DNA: TGTGCCAGCACCCCGGGGCAGGGGGCAAGGGATACGCAGTATTTT. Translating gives CASTPGQGARDTQYF.